This T cell receptor beta chain was identified in a study of regulatory T cells in long-lasting Graves disease. This clonotype was seen repeatedly, ten times or more. Arm-PCR of CDR3 regions and iRepertoire HTBI primers were used to build TCR beta libraries. TCRdb reprocessed the multiplex PCR reads via MiXCR and lists one record per CDR3 protein. Counted here are 360,000 or so distinct CDR3 sequences, 15% to 20% occurring once; the ten biggest clones make up around 20%. Germline loops: CDR1 PRHDT, CDR2 FYEKMQ (reference sequence). The V end lost 2 bases, the J end lost 3 bases, and 14 bases lay between the germline ends. The CDR3 spans 15 residues. Regarding time point: newly diagnosed GD, antithyroid drugs for less than 3 months. Researchers made the TCR library from RNA that was extracted from PBMCs. The same sample was also used in a study of T cells in Graves' hyperthyroidism and ophthalmopathy. That report notes: Most thyroid clonotypes expanded above 0.001 appeared in blood too.

The chain uses TRBV13 and TRBJ2-7; D not resolved. The TCR comes from a young woman with Graves disease. Sequencing was performed on peripheral blood mononuclear cells (PBMCs), taken at new diagnosis, from a patient treated with antithyroid drugs. For the CDR3, the DNA is TGTGCCAGCAGCTTAACAACCTCCCGACACTACGAGCAGTACTTC. Translation: CASSLTTSRHYEQYF.